The 6 T cell receptor beta chains reported below all come from one sample, sequenced in a study of blood T cell repertoires in COVID-19. TCRdb's table, derived via immunoSEQ multiplex PCR, lists solely in-frame clones and lacks some. This table holds around 300,000 clones, about nine tenths found once. Sample: PBMCs or T cells enriched from blood (not recorded which). All receptors derive from a middle-aged woman who had recovered from COVID-19.

V gene TRBV14 combines with J gene TRBJ2-7; D remains unclear. V dropped 8 bases and J dropped 4 bases, with 6 bases sitting between them. Germline V gene data show CDR1 as SGHDN and CDR2 as FVKESK. The CDR3 loop spans 10 amino acids. This chain's CDR3 is CASANYEQYF. CDR3 DNA: TGTGCCAGCGCTAATTACGAGCAGTACTTC.

In nucleotides, the CDR3 is TGCGCCAGTTCAAGACTAGCGGGATCAGGCGGGGAGCTGTTTTTT. Amino acids: CASSRLAGSGGELFF. This chain connects TRBV5-1 to TRBJ2-2, with 11 bases fitting TRBD2. This CDR3 is built from 15 residues. V lost 8 bases, J lost 7 bases, and 10 bases stayed unmatched. Germline CDR1 and CDR2: SGHRS and YFSETQ.

The chain joins TRBV21-1 to TRBJ2-4; TRBD1 is the table's D call and was not checked against the DNA. TRBV21-1 is classified as a pseudogene. The CDR3 extends over 17 amino acids. The CDR3 reads CASSKGVRQGGKNIQYF. CDR3 sequence (DNA): TGTGCCAGCAGCAAAGGAGTTCGGCAGGGCGGCAAAAACATTCAGTACTTC.

CDR3 DNA sequence: TGTGCCAGCTCACCTTCGGAGACCCAGTACTTC. Translation gives CASSPSETQYF. This rearrangement joins TRBV18 to TRBJ2-5; no firm D call. The germline V gene encodes CDR1 KGHSH and CDR2 LQKENI. Trimming left V 3 bases short and J 5 bases short, with 4 bases between. The CDR3 has 11 amino acids.

Details on this clone: A much more abundant neighbour one base away suggests this may be a read error. The chain is built from TRBV5-4 and TRBJ2-7; 7 bases are shared with TRBD1. The V gene's germline CDR1 is SGHNT and CDR2 YYREEE (reference sequence). CDR3 length: 13 residues. Trimming cost V 5 bases and J 2 bases; bases outside gene matches: 4. CDR3 amino acids: CASSLTGTYEQYF. CDR3 bases: TGTGCCAGCAGTTTGACAGGGACCTACGAGCAGTACTTC.

This sequence joins TRBV9 and TRBJ1-5; no firm D call. The ends were cut back, 5 bases at V and 4 bases at J, with 13 bases in the middle. This CDR3 is built from 14 residues. Germline CDR1 SGDLS, CDR2 YYNGEE. Here the CDR3 reads CASSSGEKNQPQHF. For the CDR3, the DNA is TGTGCCAGCAGTAGCGGGGAGAAGAATCAGCCCCAGCATTTT.